The rows below give T cell receptor beta chains drawn from one sample of a study of blood T cell repertoires in COVID-19. Profiling relied on immunoSEQ multiplex PCR, and the TCRdb table lists in-frame clones only, not all of them. The table includes about 280,000 clones, approximately 86% detected once. Sample: peripheral blood. These receptors were collected from a woman in her 30s who had recovered from COVID-19. CDR3s include the opening cysteine and the closing phenylalanine or tryptophan. The order of the fields is D gene, V gene, clone size, J gene, CDR3 protein, CDR3 DNA. The D gene is left open where the match is weak. The size field is filled for only some rows; it gives once, few, many or a size class.

.	TRBV6-5	.	TRBJ1-1	CASSYSQQGAEAFF	TGTGCCAGCAGTTACTCCCAGCAGGGCGCTGAAGCTTTCTTT
TRBD1	TRBV27	.	TRBJ2-7	CASHPRDRPYEQYF	TGTGCCAGCCACCCCCGGGACAGACCCTACGAGCAGTACTTC
.	TRBV30	.	TRBJ2-5	CAGGRRETQYF	TGTGCCGGAGGACGGCGCGAGACCCAGTACTTC
.	TRBV18	.	TRBJ2-2	CASSPIALSNTGELFF	TGTGCCAGCTCACCCATAGCGTTATCGAACACCGGGGAGCTGTTTTTT
.	TRBV4-3	.	TRBJ2-7	CASSFLRDSEQYF	TGCGCCAGCAGCTTCCTGCGGGATAGCGAGCAGTACTTC
.	TRBV29-1	.	TRBJ1-1	CSVPSGVNTEAFF	TGCAGCGTTCCCTCGGGGGTGAACACTGAAGCTTTCTTT
.	TRBV28	.	TRBJ2-2	CASSSTTGLGELFF	TGTGCCAGCAGTTCCACCACAGGGCTGGGGGAGCTGTTTTTT
TRBD1	TRBV5-4	.	TRBJ1-4	CASSLRQGDEKLFF	TGTGCCAGCAGCTTGAGACAGGGCGATGAAAAACTGTTTTTT
.	TRBV10-3	.	TRBJ1-4	CAISEAGSNEKLFF	TGTGCCATCAGTGAGGCGGGATCTAATGAAAAACTGTTTTTT
.	TRBV7-9	.	TRBJ2-7	CASSNAGQLYEQYF	TGTGCCAGCAGCAATGCAGGACAGCTCTACGAGCAGTACTTC
TRBD1	TRBV5-1	.	TRBJ2-7	CASSTLQGTYEQYF	TGCGCCAGCAGCACACTACAGGGGACCTACGAGCAGTACTTC
.	TRBV11-2	.	TRBJ2-2	CASSLQQNTGELFF	TGTGCCAGCAGCTTACAACAGAACACCGGGGAGCTGTTTTTT
.	TRBV19	.	TRBJ1-1	CASSIWVGDTEAFF	TGTGCCAGTAGTATTTGGGTAGGGGACACTGAAGCTTTCTTT
.	TRBV7-2	.	TRBJ1-5	CASRLQGYSNQPQHF	TGTGCCAGCAGGTTACAGGGATATAGCAATCAGCCCCAGCATTTT
TRBD2	TRBV27	once	TRBJ2-1	CGTSGSSSQNEQFF	TGTGGGACTAGCGGGAGTTCTTCGCAGAATGAGCAGTTCTTC
TRBD1	TRBV5-6	.	TRBJ2-1	CAGGTGLSSYNEQFF	TGTGCCGGGGGGACAGGGCTGAGCTCCTACAATGAGCAGTTCTTC
TRBD2	TRBV30	.	TRBJ2-3	CAQGGGAGDTQYF	TGTGCCCAAGGCGGGGGGGCAGGAGATACGCAGTATTTT
TRBD2	TRBV18	.	TRBJ2-3	CASSLTSGSSDTQYF	TGTGCCAGCTCACTTACTAGCGGGAGTTCAGATACGCAGTATTTT
.	TRBV11-3	.	TRBJ1-5	CASSLVGGSRYQPQHF	TGTGCCAGCAGCTTAGTGGGGGGGTCCCGCTATCAGCCCCAGCATTTT
.	TRBV6-2/TRBV6-3	once	TRBJ2-2	CASSLSSHTGELFF	TGTGCCAGCAGTTTGAGTAGCCACACCGGGGAGCTGTTTTTT
.	TRBV3-1/TRBV3-2	.	TRBJ1-2	CASSQDHRVHGYTF	TGTGCCAGCAGCCAAGACCACAGGGTACACGGCTACACCTTC
TRBD1	TRBV3-1/TRBV3-2	.	TRBJ1-2	CASSPRQGEKPNYGYTF	TGTGCCAGCAGCCCTCGACAGGGGGAAAAACCTAACTATGGCTACACCTTC
.	TRBV6-6	few	TRBJ2-7	CASTPREVVREQYF	TGTGCCAGCACCCCCAGGGAAGTGGTGCGCGAGCAGTACTTC
.	TRBV19	.	TRBJ1-2	CASSITGSDGYTF	TGTGCCAGTAGTATAACAGGGAGCGATGGCTACACCTTC
.	TRBV25-1	.	TRBJ1-2	CASRPSSGGPYGYTF	TGTGCCAGCAGACCCTCTTCGGGGGGTCCGTATGGCTACACCTTC
TRBD1	TRBV11-3	.	TRBJ1-1	CASSLRGPDTEAFF	TGTGCCAGCAGCTTAAGGGGGCCGGACACTGAAGCTTTCTTT
TRBD1	TRBV4-1	.	TRBJ2-7	CASSQVGQGTGEQYF	TGCGCCAGCAGCCAAGTCGGACAGGGTACAGGTGAGCAGTACTTC
.	TRBV5-1	.	TRBJ2-1	CASSLANEQFF	TGCGCCAGCAGCTTGGCTAATGAGCAGTTCTTC
TRBD1	TRBV19	.	TRBJ2-4	CASSIGTGQYF	TGTGCCAGTAGTATTGGGACAGGACAGTACTTC
TRBD1	TRBV5-1	.	TRBJ1-5	CASSLAPQGAGQPQHF	TGCGCCAGCAGCTTGGCCCCCCAGGGGGCAGGTCAGCCCCAGCATTTT
TRBD1	TRBV10-3	few	TRBJ1-2	CAISEFDREGYTF	TGTGCCATCAGTGAGTTCGACAGGGAAGGCTACACCTTC
TRBD2	TRBV7-6	once	TRBJ2-1	CASSVGVLAGARRNEQFF	TGTGCCAGCAGCGTCGGGGTCCTAGCGGGAGCCCGAAGGAATGAGCAGTTCTTC
.	TRBV5-1	.	TRBJ2-7	CASSLEVSGEQYF	TGCGCCAGCAGCTTGGAAGTATCCGGCGAGCAGTACTTC
TRBD2	TRBV5-4	.	TRBJ2-5	CASSIPGGQETQYF	TGTGCCAGCAGCATTCCGGGAGGACAAGAGACCCAGTACTTC
TRBD1	TRBV6-5	.	TRBJ2-7	CATAATGGYEQYF	TGTGCCACCGCGGCAACAGGGGGGTACGAGCAGTACTTC
TRBD2	TRBV2	.	TRBJ2-1	CASSEPVSGLAGGYFDNEQFF	TGTGCCAGCAGTGAACCCGTGTCGGGACTAGCGGGGGGTTACTTTGACAATGAGCAGTTCTTC
TRBD1	TRBV5-4	.	TRBJ2-1	CASSLWAQGGSYNEQFF	TGTGCCAGCAGCTTGTGGGCACAGGGGGGCTCCTACAATGAGCAGTTCTTC
TRBD1	TRBV7-2	.	TRBJ2-5	CASSSPDRGGATQYF	TGTGCCAGCAGCTCCCCGGACAGGGGAGGTGCGACCCAGTACTTC
TRBD2	TRBV4-2	.	TRBJ2-3	CASSLVAGRTDTQYF	TGTGCCAGCAGCCTCGTAGCGGGGCGAACGGATACGCAGTATTTT
.	TRBV5-4	.	TRBJ2-1	CASRGSGNEQFF	TGTGCCAGTCGAGGGTCGGGCAATGAGCAGTTCTTC
TRBD1	TRBV3-1/TRBV3-2	.	TRBJ2-5	CAGSLMDRKETQYF	TGTGCCGGCAGCCTAATGGACAGGAAAGAGACCCAGTACTTC
.	TRBV7-9	.	TRBJ1-4	CASSPTGLTNEMMFF	TGTGCCAGCAGCCCGACAGGACTTACTAATGAAATGATGTTTTTT
.	TRBV7-9	.	TRBJ2-5	CASRGLQETQYF	TGTGCCAGCAGGGGACTCCAAGAGACCCAGTACTTC
.	TRBV6-5	.	TRBJ2-7	CASSYSRAPYEQYF	TGTGCCAGCAGTTACAGCCGAGCCCCCTACGAGCAGTACTTC
TRBD2	TRBV11-2	.	TRBJ2-2	CASLGLAGAGTGELFF	TGTGCCAGCCTGGGACTAGCGGGAGCGGGGACCGGGGAGCTGTTTTTT
.	TRBV3-1/TRBV3-2	.	TRBJ1-1	CASSQEGLRTGGTEAFF	TGTGCCAGCAGCCAAGAGGGGCTGCGGACCGGCGGCACTGAAGCTTTCTTT
.	TRBV7-8	.	TRBJ1-2	CASSLGRDMANYGYTF	TGTGCCAGCAGCTTAGGCAGGGACATGGCTAACTATGGCTACACCTTC
TRBD2	TRBV4-3	.	TRBJ2-1	CASSQDRAGRGRAAGNEQFF	TGCGCCAGCAGCCAAGATCGGGCGGGACGCGGGAGGGCCGCGGGTAATGAGCAGTTCTTC
.	TRBV6-5	.	TRBJ1-1	CASSQSTVNTEAFF	TGTGCCAGCAGTCAATCGACAGTAAACACTGAAGCTTTCTTT
TRBD1	TRBV6-4	.	TRBJ1-1	CASSAGTGGGTEAFF	TGTGCCAGCAGTGCGGGGACAGGGGGAGGAACTGAAGCTTTCTTT
TRBD2	TRBV9	.	TRBJ2-7	CASSASGSVAYEQYF	TGTGCCAGCAGCGCTAGCGGGAGTGTCGCCTACGAGCAGTACTTC
.	TRBV5-6	once	TRBJ2-7	CASSLGLSSYEQYF	TGTGCCAGCAGCTTGGGACTTTCCTCCTACGAGCAGTACTTC